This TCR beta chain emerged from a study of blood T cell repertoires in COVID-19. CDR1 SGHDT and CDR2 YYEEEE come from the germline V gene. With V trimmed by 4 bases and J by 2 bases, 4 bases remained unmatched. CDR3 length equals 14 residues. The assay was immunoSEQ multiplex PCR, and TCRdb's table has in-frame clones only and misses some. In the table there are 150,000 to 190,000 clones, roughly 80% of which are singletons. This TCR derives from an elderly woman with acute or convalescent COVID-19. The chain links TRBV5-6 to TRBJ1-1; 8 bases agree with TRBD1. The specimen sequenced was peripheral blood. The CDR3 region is CASSADRGNTEAFF. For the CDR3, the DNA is TGTGCCAGCAGCGCCGACAGGGGTAACACTGAAGCTTTCTTT. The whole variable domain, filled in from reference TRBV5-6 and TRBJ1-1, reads DAGVTQSPTHLIKTRGQQVTLRCSPKSGHDTVSWYQQALGQGPQFIFQYYEEEERQRGNFPDRFSGHQFPNYSSELNVNALLLGDSALYLCASSADRGNTEAFFGQGTRLTVV.